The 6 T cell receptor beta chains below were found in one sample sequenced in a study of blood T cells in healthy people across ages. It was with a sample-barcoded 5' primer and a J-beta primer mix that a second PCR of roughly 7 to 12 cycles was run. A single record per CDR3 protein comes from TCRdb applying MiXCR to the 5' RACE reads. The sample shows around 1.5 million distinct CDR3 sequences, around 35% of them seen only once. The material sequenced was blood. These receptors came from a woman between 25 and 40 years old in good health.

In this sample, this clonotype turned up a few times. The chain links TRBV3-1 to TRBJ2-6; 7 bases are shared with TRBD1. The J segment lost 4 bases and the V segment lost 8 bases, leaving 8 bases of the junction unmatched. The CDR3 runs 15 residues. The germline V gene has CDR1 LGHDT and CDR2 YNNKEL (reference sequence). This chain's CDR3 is CASGTGVSGANVLTF. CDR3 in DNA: TGTGCCAGCGGAACAGGGGTCTCCGGGGCCAACGTCCTGACTTTC.

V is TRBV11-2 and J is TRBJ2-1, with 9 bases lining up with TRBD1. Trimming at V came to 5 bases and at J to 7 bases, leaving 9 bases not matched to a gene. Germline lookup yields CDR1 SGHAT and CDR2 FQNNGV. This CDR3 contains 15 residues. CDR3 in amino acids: CASSGTGTIGNEQFF. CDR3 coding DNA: TGTGCCAGCAGCGGGACAGGGACAATTGGGAATGAGCAGTTCTTC.

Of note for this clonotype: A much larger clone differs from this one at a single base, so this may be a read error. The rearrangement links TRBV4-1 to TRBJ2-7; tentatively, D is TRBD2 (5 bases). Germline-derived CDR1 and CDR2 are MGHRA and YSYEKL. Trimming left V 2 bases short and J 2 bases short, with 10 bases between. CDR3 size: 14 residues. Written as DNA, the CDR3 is TGCGCCAGCAGCCAAAGGACTGCAACCTACGAGCAGTACTTC. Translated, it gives CASSQRTATYEQYF.

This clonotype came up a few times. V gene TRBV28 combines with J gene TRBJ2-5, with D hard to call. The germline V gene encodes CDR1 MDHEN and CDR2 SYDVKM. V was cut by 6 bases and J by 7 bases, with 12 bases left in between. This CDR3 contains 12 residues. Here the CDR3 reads CASRPGLGTQYF. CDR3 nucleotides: TGTGCCAGCAGGCCGGGTTTGGGGACCCAGTACTTC. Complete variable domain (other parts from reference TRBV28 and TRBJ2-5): DVKVTQSSRYLVKRTGEKVFLECVQDMDHENMFWYRQDPGLGLRLIYFSYDVKMKEKGDIPEGYSVSREKKERFSLILESASTNQTSMYLCASRPGLGTQYFGPGTRLLVL.

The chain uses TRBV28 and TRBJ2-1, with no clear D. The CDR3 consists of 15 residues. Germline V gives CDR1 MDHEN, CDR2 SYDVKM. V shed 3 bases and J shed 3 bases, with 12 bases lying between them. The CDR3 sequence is CASSLRSGVYNEQFF. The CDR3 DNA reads TGTGCCAGCAGTTTGCGGTCTGGAGTCTACAATGAGCAGTTCTTC. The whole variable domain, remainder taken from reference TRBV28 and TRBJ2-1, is DVKVTQSSRYLVKRTGEKVFLECVQDMDHENMFWYRQDPGLGLRLIYFSYDVKMKEKGDIPEGYSVSREKKERFSLILESASTNQTSMYLCASSLRSGVYNEQFFGPGTRLTVL.

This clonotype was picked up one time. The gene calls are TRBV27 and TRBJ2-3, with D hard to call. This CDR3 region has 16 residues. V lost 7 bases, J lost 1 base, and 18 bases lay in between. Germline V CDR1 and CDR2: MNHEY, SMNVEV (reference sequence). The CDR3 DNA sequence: TGTGCCAGCAAATCCCTCAGTATTGTGGGCACAGATACGCAGTATTTT. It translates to CASKSLSIVGTDTQYF.